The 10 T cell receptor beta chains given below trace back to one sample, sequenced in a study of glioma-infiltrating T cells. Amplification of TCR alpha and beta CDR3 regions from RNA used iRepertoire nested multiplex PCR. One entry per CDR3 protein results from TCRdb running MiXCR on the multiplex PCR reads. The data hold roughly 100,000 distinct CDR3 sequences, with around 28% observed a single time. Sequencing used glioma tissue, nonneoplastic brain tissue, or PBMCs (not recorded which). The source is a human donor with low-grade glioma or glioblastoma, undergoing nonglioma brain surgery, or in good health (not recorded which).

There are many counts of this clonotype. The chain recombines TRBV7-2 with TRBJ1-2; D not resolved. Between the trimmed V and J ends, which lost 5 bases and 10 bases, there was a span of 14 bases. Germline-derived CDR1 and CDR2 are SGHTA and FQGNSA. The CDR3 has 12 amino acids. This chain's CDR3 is CASSPYADAYTF. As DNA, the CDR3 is TGTGCCAGCAGCCCGTATGCGGATGCCTACACCTTC.

Written as DNA, the CDR3 is TGCGCCAGCAGCCACAGGACAAACGTGAACACCGGGGAGCTGTTTTTT. The encoded protein is CASSHRTNVNTGELFF. V usage is TRBV5-1 and J usage is TRBJ2-2, with D possibly matching TRBD1 (5 bases). The CDR3 runs to 16 residues. Trimming shortened V by 4 bases and J by 1 base, and 14 bases separated the two germline ends. Germline CDR1 is SGHRS and CDR2 is YFSETQ.

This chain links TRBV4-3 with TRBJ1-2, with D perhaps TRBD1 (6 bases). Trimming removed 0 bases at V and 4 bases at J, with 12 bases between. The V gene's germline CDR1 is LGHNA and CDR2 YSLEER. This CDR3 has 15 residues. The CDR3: CASSQEWGQGYGYTF. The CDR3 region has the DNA TGCGCCAGCAGCCAAGAGTGGGGGCAGGGCTATGGCTACACCTTC.

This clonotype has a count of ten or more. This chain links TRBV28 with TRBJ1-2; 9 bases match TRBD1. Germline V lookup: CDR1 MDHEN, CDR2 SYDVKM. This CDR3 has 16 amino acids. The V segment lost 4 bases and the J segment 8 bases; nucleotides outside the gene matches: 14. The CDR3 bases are TGTGCCAGCAGTTCGACCCCGGGACAGGGAGAGGAGGGCTACACCTTC. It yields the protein CASSSTPGQGEEGYTF.

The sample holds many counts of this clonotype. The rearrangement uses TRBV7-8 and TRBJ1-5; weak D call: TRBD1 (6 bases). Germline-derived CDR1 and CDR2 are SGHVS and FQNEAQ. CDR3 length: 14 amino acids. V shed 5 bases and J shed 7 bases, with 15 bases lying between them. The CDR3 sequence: CASSPLTGSQPQHF. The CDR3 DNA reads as TGTGCCAGCAGCCCATTAACAGGGAGCCAGCCCCAGCATTTT.

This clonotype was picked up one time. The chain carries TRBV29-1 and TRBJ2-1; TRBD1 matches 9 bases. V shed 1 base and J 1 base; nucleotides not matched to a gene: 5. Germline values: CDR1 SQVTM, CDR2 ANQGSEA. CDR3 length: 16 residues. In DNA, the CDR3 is TGCAGCGTTGAAGCGGTTGGACAGGGGTCCTACAATGAGCAGTTCTTC. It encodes CSVEAVGQGSYNEQFF.

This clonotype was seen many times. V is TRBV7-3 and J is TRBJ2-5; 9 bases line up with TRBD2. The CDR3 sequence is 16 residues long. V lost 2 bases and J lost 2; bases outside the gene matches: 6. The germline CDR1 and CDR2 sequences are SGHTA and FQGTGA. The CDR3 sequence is CASSLFSGGHQETQYF. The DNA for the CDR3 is TGTGCCAGCAGCTTATTTAGCGGGGGCCATCAAGAGACCCAGTACTTC.

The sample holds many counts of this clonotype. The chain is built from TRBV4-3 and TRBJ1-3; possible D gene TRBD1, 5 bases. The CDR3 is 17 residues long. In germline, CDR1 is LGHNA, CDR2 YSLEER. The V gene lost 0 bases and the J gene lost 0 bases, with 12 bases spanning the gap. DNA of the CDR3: TGCGCCAGCAGCCAAGATATACGGGGGTACTCTGGAAACACCATATATTTT. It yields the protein CASSQDIRGYSGNTIYF.

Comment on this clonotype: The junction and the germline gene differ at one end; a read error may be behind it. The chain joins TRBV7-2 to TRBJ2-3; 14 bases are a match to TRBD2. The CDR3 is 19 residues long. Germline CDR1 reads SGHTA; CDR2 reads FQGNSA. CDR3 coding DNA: TGTGCCAGCAGATTAGTCAGACTAGCGGGGGGGCTTGGCACAGATACGCAGTATTTT. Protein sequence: CASRLVRLAGGLGTDTQYF.

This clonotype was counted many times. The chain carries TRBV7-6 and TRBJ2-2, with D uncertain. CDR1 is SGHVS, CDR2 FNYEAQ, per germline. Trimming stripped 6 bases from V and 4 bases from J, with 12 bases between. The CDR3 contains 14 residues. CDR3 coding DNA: TGTGCCAGCAGTCCTAATAGGGTCACCGGGGAGCTGTTTTTT. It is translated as CASSPNRVTGELFF.